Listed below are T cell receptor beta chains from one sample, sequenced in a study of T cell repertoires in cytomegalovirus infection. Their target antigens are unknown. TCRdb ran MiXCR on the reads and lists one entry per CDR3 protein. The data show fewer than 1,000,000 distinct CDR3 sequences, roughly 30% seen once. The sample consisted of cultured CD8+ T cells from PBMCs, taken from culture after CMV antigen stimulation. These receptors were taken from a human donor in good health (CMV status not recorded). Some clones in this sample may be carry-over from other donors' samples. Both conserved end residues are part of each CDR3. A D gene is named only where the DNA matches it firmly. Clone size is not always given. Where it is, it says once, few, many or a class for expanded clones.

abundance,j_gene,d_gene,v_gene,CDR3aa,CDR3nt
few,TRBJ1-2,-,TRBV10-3,CAISAPGDNYGYTF,TGTGCCATCAGCGCCCCGGGGGACAACTATGGCTACACCTTC
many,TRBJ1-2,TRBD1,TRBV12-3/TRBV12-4,CASTLDAGGRGYTF,TGTGCCAGCACCTTAGATGCAGGGGGCCGCGGCTACACCTTC
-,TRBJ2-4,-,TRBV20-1,CSAPNSLLIGELGKNIQYF,TGCAGTGCTCCCAATAGCCTATTAATTGGGGAACTGGGCAAAAACATTCAGTACTTC
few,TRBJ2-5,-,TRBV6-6,CASSYIDSHETQYF,TGTGCCAGCAGTTACATCGACTCCCATGAGACCCAGTACTTC
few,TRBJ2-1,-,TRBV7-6,CASSLALGPPLDEQFF,TGTGCCAGCAGCTTAGCGCTGGGACCCCCTCTCGATGAGCAGTTCTTC
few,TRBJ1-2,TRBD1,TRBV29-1,CSVEDRNRGNYGYTF,TGCAGCGTTGAAGATCGTAACAGGGGGAACTATGGCTACACCTTC
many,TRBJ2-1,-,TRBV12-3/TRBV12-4,CASSHSRNKGIHEQFF,TGTGCCAGCAGCCATTCGCGGAATAAAGGGATCCATGAGCAGTTCTTC
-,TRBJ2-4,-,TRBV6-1,CASSDGREDIQYF,TGTGCCAGTTCGGACGGAAGGGAGGACATTCAGTACTTC
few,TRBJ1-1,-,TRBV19,CASSGKGAFF,TGTGCCAGTAGTGGCAAAGGAGCTTTCTTT
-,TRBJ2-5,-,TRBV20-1,CSARDYVGEETQYF,TGCAGTGCTAGAGACTATGTAGGGGAGGAGACCCAGTACTTC
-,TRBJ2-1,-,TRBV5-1,CASSVRGPSYNEQFF,TGCGCCAGCAGCGTGAGGGGTCCCTCCTACAATGAGCAGTTCTTC
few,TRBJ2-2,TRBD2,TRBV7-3,CASSLGLAAGELFF,TGTGCCAGCAGTTTAGGACTAGCGGCCGGGGAGCTGTTTTTT
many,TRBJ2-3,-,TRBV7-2,CASTPSYSTDTQYF,TGTGCCAGCACTCCCTCCTACAGCACAGATACGCAGTATTTT
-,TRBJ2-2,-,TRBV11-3,CASSSGLGTGELFF,TGTGCCAGCAGCTCAGGGTTGGGGACCGGGGAGCTGTTTTTT
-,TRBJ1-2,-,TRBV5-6,CASSLEGGPRGYGYTF,TGTGCCAGCAGCTTGGAAGGCGGTCCCAGGGGCTATGGCTACACCTTC
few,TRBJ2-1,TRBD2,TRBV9,CASSFTSGGMSSYNEQFF,TGTGCCAGCAGCTTTACTAGCGGGGGTATGAGCTCCTACAATGAGCAGTTCTTC
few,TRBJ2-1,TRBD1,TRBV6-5,CASSYGTGGHEQFF,TGTGCCAGCAGTTACGGGACAGGGGGACATGAGCAGTTCTTC
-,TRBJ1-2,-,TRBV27,CASRAKRGGYGYTF,TGTGCCAGCAGGGCTAAACGGGGCGGCTATGGCTACACCTTC
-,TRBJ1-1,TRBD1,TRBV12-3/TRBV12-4,CASSPFTSVFGQGGAEAFF,TGTGCCAGCAGCCCATTTACCTCGGTTTTTGGGCAGGGGGGTGCTGAAGCTTTCTTT
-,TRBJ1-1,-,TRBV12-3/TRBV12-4,CAGSRLTYTEAFF,TGTGCCGGCAGTCGCCTAACGTACACTGAAGCTTTCTTT
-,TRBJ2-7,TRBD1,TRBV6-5,CASRGQKNYEQYF,TGTGCCAGCAGGGGACAGAAGAACTACGAGCAGTACTTC
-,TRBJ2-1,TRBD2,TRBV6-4,CASSERRGGSYNEQFF,TGTGCCAGCAGTGAACGGCGGGGGGGTTCTTACAATGAGCAGTTCTTC
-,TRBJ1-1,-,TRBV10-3,CAISDANTEAFF,TGTGCCATCAGTGACGCGAACACTGAAGCTTTCTTT
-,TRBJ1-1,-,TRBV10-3,CAISSWETNTEAFF,TGTGCCATCAGTAGTTGGGAGACGAACACTGAAGCTTTCTTT
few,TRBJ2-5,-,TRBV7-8,CASSSSHRGLGETQYF,TGTGCCAGCAGCTCATCTCATCGGGGCCTTGGGGAGACCCAGTACTTC
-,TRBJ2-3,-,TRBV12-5,CASGFLMEGGVDTDTQYF,TGTGCTAGTGGTTTCCTAATGGAGGGGGGGGTCGACACAGATACGCAGTATTTT
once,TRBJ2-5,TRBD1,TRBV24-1,CATSDEYTGGETETQYF,TGTGCCACCAGTGATGAATACACAGGGGGCGAGACGGAGACCCAGTACTTC
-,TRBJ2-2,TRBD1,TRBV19,CASSMRQGSTGELFF,TGTGCCAGTAGTATGCGACAGGGGAGCACCGGGGAGCTGTTTTTT
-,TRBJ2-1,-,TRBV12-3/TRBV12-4,CASSSSGDYNEQFF,TGTGCCAGCAGCTCATCGGGGGACTACAATGAGCAGTTCTTC
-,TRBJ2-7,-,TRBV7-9,CASSLDLAQGVGEQYF,TGTGCCAGCAGCTTAGATCTAGCGCAGGGCGTCGGCGAGCAGTACTTC
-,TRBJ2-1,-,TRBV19,CASSLYPRSGGNEQFF,TGTGCCAGTAGTCTATACCCCAGGTCTGGGGGCAATGAGCAGTTCTTC
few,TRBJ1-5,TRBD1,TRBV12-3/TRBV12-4,CASNIFGQGNQPQHF,TGTGCCAGCAATATTTTCGGACAGGGGAATCAGCCCCAGCATTTT